These 9 T cell receptor beta chains share one sample of origin, sequenced in a study of PD-1 blockade in classical Hodgkin lymphoma. Clones were read by immunoSEQ multiplex PCR, and TCRdb kept only the in-frame ones, dropping some. In the table there are approximately 79,000 clones, about 93% of which are singletons. Every patient had relapsed following autologous stem cell transplantation, and cohorts differed in brentuximab vedotin exposure. The specimen was peripheral blood mononuclear cells (PBMCs), collected before the second cycle of nivolumab. These receptors all stem from a human donor with classical Hodgkin lymphoma.

CDR3: CAISEVQGPYEQYF. Here the CDR3 DNA reads TGTGCCATCAGTGAGGTACAGGGACCCTACGAGCAGTACTTC. The chain joins TRBV10-3 to TRBJ2-7, with D possibly TRBD1 on 6 matching bases. This CDR3 contains 14 residues. V lost 2 bases, J lost 2 bases, and 10 bases lay in between. From germline, CDR1 is ENHRY and CDR2 SYGVKD.

This chain connects TRBV15 to TRBJ2-1, with D possibly TRBD2 on 5 matching bases. CDR1 and CDR2 (germline): LNHNV, YYDKDF (reference sequence). The CDR3 loop spans 11 amino acids. Trimming left V 8 bases short and J 6 bases short, with 8 bases between. DNA for the CDR3: TGTGCCACCGAGGGTGGCAATGAGCAGTTCTTC. It codes for CATEGGNEQFF.

V gene TRBV7-9 combines with J gene TRBJ2-3; tentatively, D is TRBD1 or TRBD2 (6 bases each). The V gene's germline CDR1 is SEHNR and CDR2 FQNEAQ (reference sequence). The V and J ends lost 3 bases and 4 bases respectively, with 11 bases between them. The CDR3 runs to 14 residues. This CDR3 is CASSLSGAPDTQYF. CDR3 nucleotides: TGTGCCAGCAGCTTGTCGGGGGCCCCAGATACGCAGTATTTT. Full variable domain (remainder filled in from reference TRBV7-9 and TRBJ2-3): DTGVSQNPRHKITKRGQNVTFRCDPISEHNRLYWYRQTLGQGPEFLTYFQNEAQLEKSRLLSDRFSAERPKGSFSTLEIQRTEQGDSAMYLCASSLSGAPDTQYFGPGTRLTVL.

The chain employs TRBV7-9 and TRBJ2-7, with D possibly matching TRBD1 (5 bases). The CDR3 length is 15 residues. Germline CDR1 SEHNR, CDR2 FQNEAQ (reference sequence). Trimming pared 4 bases from V and 3 bases from J, leaving 16 bases between. The CDR3 protein is CASSYALGVDYEQYF. DNA of the CDR3: TGTGCCAGCAGCTATGCGTTAGGGGTGGACTACGAGCAGTACTTC. Variable domain in full (rest from reference TRBV7-9 and TRBJ2-7): DTGVSQNPRHKITKRGQNVTFRCDPISEHNRLYWYRQTLGQGPEFLTYFQNEAQLEKSRLLSDRFSAERPKGSFSTLEIQRTEQGDSAMYLCASSYALGVDYEQYFGPGTRLTVT.

V and J are TRBV7-9 and TRBJ2-7; 7 positions agree with TRBD2. The CDR3 loop spans 16 amino acids. CDR1 is SEHNR and CDR2 is FQNEAQ in the germline V gene (reference sequence). Trimming took 5 bases from V and 5 from J; bases not matched to a gene: 15. In nucleotides, the CDR3 is TGTGCCAGCAGCCCCGGGGAGGGGCGGGAGATTCACGAGCAGTACTTC. Amino acids: CASSPGEGREIHEQYF.

In this sample, this clone turned up a few times. The J gene is TRBJ1-5, the V gene TRBV28; D is uncertain. Germline loops: CDR1 MDHEN, CDR2 SYDVKM. The CDR3 totals 11 residues. Trimming pared 4 bases from V and 5 bases from J, leaving 3 bases between. The DNA of the CDR3 is TGTGCCAGCAGTTCCTATCAGCCCCAGCATTTT. It is translated as CASSSYQPQHF. The full variable domain, its missing parts supplied by reference TRBV28 and TRBJ1-5, is DVKVTQSSRYLVKRTGEKVFLECVQDMDHENMFWYRQDPGLGLRLIYFSYDVKMKEKGDIPEGYSVSREKKERFSLILESASTNQTSMYLCASSSYQPQHFGDGTRLSIL.

The chain is built from TRBV11-2 and TRBJ1-2, with a tentative D call TRBD1 (6 bases). CDR1 is SGHAT, CDR2 FQNNGV, per germline. Trimming cost V 1 base and J 7 bases, with 7 bases left between them. The CDR3 covers 12 residues. The CDR3 DNA follows: TGTGCCAGCAGCTTAGGGGGGCTTGGCTACACCTTC. Amino acids: CASSLGGLGYTF.

This chain connects TRBV27 to TRBJ1-1; D is unresolved. V lost 5 bases, J lost 4 bases, and 8 bases lay in between. Germline CDR1 is MNHEY and CDR2 is SMNVEV (reference sequence). The CDR3 consists of 12 residues. This CDR3 reads CASSRSGTEAFF. CDR3 DNA: TGTGCCAGCAGTAGATCGGGCACTGAAGCTTTCTTT.

This clone was observed once. The chain has TRBV5-5 and TRBJ2-7; possible D gene TRBD1, 6 bases. V was cut by 0 bases and J by 2 bases, with 9 bases left in between. CDR1 and CDR2 (germline): SGHKS, YYEKEE (reference sequence). The CDR3 has 14 amino acids. The CDR3 sequence is CASSLEDRTYEQYF. CDR3 DNA: TGTGCCAGCAGCTTGGAGGACAGAACCTACGAGCAGTACTTC.